This entry describes one TCR beta chain. MiXCR, applied by TCRdb to the RACE reads, yields one record per CDR3 protein. The sample holds roughly 260,000 distinct CDR3 sequences, 8.6% seen once. Described time point: pre-sensitization, week 0. The treatment was: therapeutic diphenylcyclopropenone sensitization with weekly scalp DPC. This entry belongs to a study of human T cells and chemical hapten exposure. Trimming took 1 base from V and 3 from J, leaving 7 bases between them. This CDR3 is built from 14 residues. The receptor comes from a woman between 40 and 55 years old with alopecia areata. Some clones in this sample may be carry-over from other donors' samples. Source: whole blood, taken in connection with sensitization to the hapten diphenylcyclopropenone (DPC). This sequence joins TRBV12-3 or TRBV12-4 and TRBJ2-4; D uncertain. CDR3 in amino acids: CASSLGWGKNIQYF. The CDR3 nucleotides are TGTGCCAGCAGTTTAGGGTGGGGCAAAAACATTCAGTACTTC.